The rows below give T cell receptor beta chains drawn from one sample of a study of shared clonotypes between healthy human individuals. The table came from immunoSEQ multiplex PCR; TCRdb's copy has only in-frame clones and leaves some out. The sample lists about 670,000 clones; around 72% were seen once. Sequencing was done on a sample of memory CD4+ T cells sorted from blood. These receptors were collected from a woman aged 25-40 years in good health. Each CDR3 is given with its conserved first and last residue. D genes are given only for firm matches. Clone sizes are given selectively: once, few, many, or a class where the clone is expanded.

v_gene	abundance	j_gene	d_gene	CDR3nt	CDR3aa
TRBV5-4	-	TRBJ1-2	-	TGTGCCAGCAGCTTGAGCCCCTTGGACGGCTACTATGGCTACACCTTC	CASSLSPLDGYYGYTF
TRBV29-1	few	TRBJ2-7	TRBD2	TGCAGCGTTGAAGGTAGCGGGAGGGCCGGGTACGAGCAGTACTTC	CSVEGSGRAGYEQYF
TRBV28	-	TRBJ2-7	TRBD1	TGTGCCAGCAGCTCACCGGGACAGGGCTACGAGCAGTACTTC	CASSSPGQGYEQYF
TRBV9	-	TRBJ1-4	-	TGTGCCAGCAGCACGGGGCAGGCGGGTGAAAAACTGTTTTTT	CASSTGQAGEKLFF
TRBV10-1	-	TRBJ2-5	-	TGCGCCAGCAGTGTGGGCGGACCGGAGGAGACCCAGTACTTC	CASSVGGPEETQYF
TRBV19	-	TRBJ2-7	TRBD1	TGTGCCAGTAGTATAGGGCCAATCTCGGGACAGGGGTCATCCTACGAGCAGTACTTC	CASSIGPISGQGSSYEQYF
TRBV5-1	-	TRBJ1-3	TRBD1	TGCGCCAGCAGCGTAGGGACAGGTGGAAACACCATATATTTT	CASSVGTGGNTIYF
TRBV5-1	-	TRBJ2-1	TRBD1	TGCGCCAGCAGCTTGGGGACAGGGGGGATTGAGCAGTTCTTC	CASSLGTGGIEQFF
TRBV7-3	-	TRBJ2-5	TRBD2	TGTGCCGACGAGGCCGGGACTAGCGGGAGTATGAGGGAGACCCAGTACTTC	CADEAGTSGSMRETQYF
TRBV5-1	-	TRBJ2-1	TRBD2	TGCGCCAGCAGAAGAGGACTAGCGGGAGCACTAGAGCAGTTCTTC	CASRRGLAGALEQFF
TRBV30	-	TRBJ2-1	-	TGTGCCTGGAGTGTTGGCCCCGGCGGTAAGTTCAATGAGCAGTTCTTC	CAWSVGPGGKFNEQFF
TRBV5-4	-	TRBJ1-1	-	TGTGCCAGCAGCTTGGGGGCCTTGAACACTGAAGCTTTCTTT	CASSLGALNTEAFF
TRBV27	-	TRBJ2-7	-	TGTGCCAGCAGTTTATACTGGACACCAAAGAACTCCTACGAGCAGTACTTC	CASSLYWTPKNSYEQYF
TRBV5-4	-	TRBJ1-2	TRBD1	TGTGCCAGCAGCTTTGACAGGGAGGGTGGCTACACCTTC	CASSFDREGGYTF
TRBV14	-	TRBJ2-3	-	TGTGCCAGCAGCCAAGGGGGAGACAGGCTGGCGGATACGCAGTATTTT	CASSQGGDRLADTQYF
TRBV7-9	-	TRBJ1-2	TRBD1	TGTGCCAGCAGCTTAAATGACAGGGGGCATTATGGCTACACCTTC	CASSLNDRGHYGYTF
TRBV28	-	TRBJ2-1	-	TGTGCCAGCAGTCGGACTAACCTGCACGGGCAGTTCTTC	CASSRTNLHGQFF
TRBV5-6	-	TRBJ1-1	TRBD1	TGTGCCAGCGGAAAAGCGGGACAGGGAATTGAGGCTTTCTTT	CASGKAGQGIEAFF
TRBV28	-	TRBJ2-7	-	TGTGCCAGTACAGGTACGGGCTACGAGCAGTACTTC	CASTGTGYEQYF
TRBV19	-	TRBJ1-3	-	TGTGCCAGTACTCGTCTGGACTCTGGAAACACCATATATTTT	CASTRLDSGNTIYF
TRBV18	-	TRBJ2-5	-	TGTGCCAGCTCAGCAAATCAAGAGACCCAGTACTTC	CASSANQETQYF
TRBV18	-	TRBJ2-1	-	TGTGCCAGCTCGACAACAGCAAGCTCCTACAATGAGCAGTTCTTC	CASSTTASSYNEQFF
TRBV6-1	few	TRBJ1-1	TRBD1	TGTGCCACTCGTCGACAGGGAGATTCTGAAGCTTTCTTT	CATRRQGDSEAFF
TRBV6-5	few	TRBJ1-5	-	TGTGCCAGCAGTCCCGACGGTAGCAATCAGCCCCAGCATTTT	CASSPDGSNQPQHF
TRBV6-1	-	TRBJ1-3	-	TGTGCCAGCAGTACCAGGACCCGCTCTGGAAACACCATATATTTT	CASSTRTRSGNTIYF
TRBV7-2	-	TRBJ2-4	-	TGTGCCAGCAGCTTAGACCAGACCAAAAACATTCAGTACTTC	CASSLDQTKNIQYF
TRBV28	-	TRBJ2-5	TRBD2	TGTGCCAGCGAGGGGCTAGCGGGAGCCGGACTGAAAGAGACCCAGTACTTC	CASEGLAGAGLKETQYF
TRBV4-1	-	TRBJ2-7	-	TGCGCCAGCAGCGTGCAGGGTGCCGGTGGGCAGTACTTC	CASSVQGAGGQYF
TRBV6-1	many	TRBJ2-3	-	TGTGCCAGCCTATATTGGGAGACAGATACGCAGTATTTT	CASLYWETDTQYF
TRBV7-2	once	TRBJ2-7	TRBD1	TGTGCCAGCAGCTTATGGGACAGGGCAACCTACGAGCAGTACTTC	CASSLWDRATYEQYF
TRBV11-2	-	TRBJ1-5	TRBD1	TGTGCCAGCAGCTCAACAACAGGGGGGAATCAGCCCCAGCATTTT	CASSSTTGGNQPQHF
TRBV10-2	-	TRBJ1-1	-	TGCGCCAGCAAAGGTGGAACTGAAGCTTTCTTT	CASKGGTEAFF
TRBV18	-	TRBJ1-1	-	TGTGCCAGCTCACCACCCGCCGACACTGAAGCTTTCTTT	CASSPPADTEAFF
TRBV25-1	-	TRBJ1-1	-	TGTGCCAGCAGTGAACGCAGGCAGAACACTGAAGCTTTCTTT	CASSERRQNTEAFF
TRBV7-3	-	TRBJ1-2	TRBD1	TGTGCCAGCAGCCTAAGCCCCGGACAGGGGTCTGGCTACACCTTC	CASSLSPGQGSGYTF
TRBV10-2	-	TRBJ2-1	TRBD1	TGCGCCAGCGGAGAACAGGGGCTTGGTGAGCAGTTCTTC	CASGEQGLGEQFF
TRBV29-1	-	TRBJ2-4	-	TGCAGCGTTCAGGACAGAGCCAAAAACATTCAGTACTTC	CSVQDRAKNIQYF
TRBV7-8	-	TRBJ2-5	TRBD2	TGTGCCAGCAGCTTAGCAGCCGGGAGGGGAAAGACCCAGTACTTC	CASSLAAGRGKTQYF
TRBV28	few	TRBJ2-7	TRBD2	TGTGCCAGCAGTCCCTTATGGCGGGAGGCCTACGAGCAGTACTTC	CASSPLWREAYEQYF
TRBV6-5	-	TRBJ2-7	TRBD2	TGTGCCAGCAAACGCCGGGAGGACTTTTCCTACGAGCAGTACTTC	CASKRREDFSYEQYF
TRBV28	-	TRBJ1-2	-	TGTGCCAGCAGCCGAGGACTGAACTATGGCTACACCTTC	CASSRGLNYGYTF
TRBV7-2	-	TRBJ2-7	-	TGTGCCAGCAGCCCACGTGGAAAGGGGGGTTACTACGAGCAGTACTTC	CASSPRGKGGYYEQYF
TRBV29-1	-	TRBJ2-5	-	TGCAGCGTTGGGGGGGAGACCCAGTACTTC	CSVGGETQYF
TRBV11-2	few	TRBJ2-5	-	TGTGCCAGCAGCTTAGGGACGGGGAAAGAGACCCAGTACTTC	CASSLGTGKETQYF
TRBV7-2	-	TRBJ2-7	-	TGTGCCAGCAGCTTAGGGGTGCGGCCCATGGAGCAGTACTTC	CASSLGVRPMEQYF
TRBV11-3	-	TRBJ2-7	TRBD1	TGTGCCAGCAGCGCACCGGGACAGGGTCCTTACGAGCAGTACTTC	CASSAPGQGPYEQYF